A selection of T cell receptor beta chains follows, all from one sample in a study of cytomegalovirus exposure and HLA in healthy donors. Profiled with immunoSEQ multiplex PCR; TCRdb holds only in-frame clones, not every one. This table has around 97,000 clones, 73% appearing once. The sample taken for sequencing was PBMCs. Receptor source: a man aged 35 to 55 in good health and CMV-seronegative. The CDR3 runs from the conserved cysteine through the conserved F or W. D genes are given only for firm matches. Size is omitted from some rows. Given values are once, few, many or a class for expanded clones.

size: .; J: TRBJ1-6; D: .; V: TRBV21-1; CDR3: CASSPPLRGNMDSPLHF; DNA: TGTGCCAGCAGCCCGCCGTTGAGGGGGAATATGGATTCACCCCTCCACTTT
size: .; J: TRBJ2-1; D: .; V: TRBV5-1; CDR3: CASSLGPFTLYNEQFF; DNA: TGCGCCAGCAGCTTGGGGCCCTTTACCCTCTACAATGAGCAGTTCTTC
size: .; J: TRBJ2-3; D: .; V: TRBV27; CDR3: CASSQWTTGRPDTQYF; DNA: TGTGCCAGCAGTCAATGGACTACCGGCAGGCCAGATACGCAGTATTTT
size: once; J: TRBJ2-7; D: .; V: TRBV11-1; CDR3: CASSADGAGKYF; DNA: TGTGCCAGCAGCGCTGATGGGGCTGGAAAATACTTC
size: .; J: TRBJ1-1; D: .; V: TRBV6-1; CDR3: CASSGTDRSTEAFF; DNA: TGTGCCAGCAGTGGGACCGACAGGTCGACTGAAGCTTTCTTT
size: .; J: TRBJ1-6; D: TRBD1; V: TRBV7-2; CDR3: CASSLGGPSNSPLHF; DNA: TGTGCCAGCAGCCTAGGGGGCCCTAGTAATTCACCCCTCCACTTT
size: .; J: TRBJ2-7; D: TRBD1; V: TRBV2; CDR3: CASSEGPGGTYEQYF; DNA: TGTGCCAGCAGTGAAGGCCCAGGGGGAACCTACGAGCAGTACTTC
size: .; J: TRBJ2-3; D: TRBD2; V: TRBV9; CDR3: CASSLGLARADTQYF; DNA: TGTGCCAGCAGCCTTGGACTAGCGAGGGCAGATACGCAGTATTTT
size: once; J: TRBJ2-5; D: .; V: TRBV15; CDR3: CATSRDTYGGETQYF; DNA: TGTGCCACCAGCAGGGACACCTACGGTGGAGAGACCCAGTACTTC
size: .; J: TRBJ1-4; D: TRBD1; V: TRBV7-9; CDR3: CASSTDRGDEKLFF; DNA: TGTGCCAGCAGCACGGACAGGGGAGATGAAAAACTGTTTTTT
size: .; J: TRBJ1-4; D: TRBD1; V: TRBV29-1; CDR3: CSGTQGVGEKLFF; DNA: TGCAGCGGGACACAGGGGGTGGGGGAAAAACTGTTTTTT
size: few; J: TRBJ1-6; D: .; V: TRBV6-5; CDR3: CASRGRSDSPLHF; DNA: TGTGCCAGCAGGGGGAGGTCGGATTCACCCCTCCACTTT
size: .; J: TRBJ1-3; D: .; V: TRBV5-4; CDR3: CASSLPQAGNTIYF; DNA: TGTGCCAGCAGCTTACCGCAGGCTGGAAACACCATATATTTT
size: .; J: TRBJ1-2; D: TRBD1; V: TRBV7-2; CDR3: CASSLGRTGTYGYTF; DNA: TGTGCCAGCAGCTTAGGGAGGACAGGGACCTATGGCTACACCTTC
size: .; J: TRBJ2-3; D: TRBD1; V: TRBV4-3; CDR3: CASSWGQGADTQYF; DNA: TGCGCCAGCAGCTGGGGGCAGGGGGCCGATACGCAGTATTTT
size: .; J: TRBJ1-4; D: .; V: TRBV28; CDR3: CASIPRPGNEKLFF; DNA: TGTGCCAGCATCCCGCGCCCGGGGAATGAAAAACTGTTTTTT
size: .; J: TRBJ1-4; D: TRBD1; V: TRBV10-1; CDR3: CASSESKAGGRNEKLFF; DNA: TGCGCCAGCAGTGAGTCGAAGGCAGGGGGCAGGAATGAAAAACTGTTTTTT
size: .; J: TRBJ1-1; D: .; V: TRBV5-1; CDR3: CASTNQGNTEAFF; DNA: TGCGCCAGCACCAACCAGGGCAACACTGAAGCTTTCTTT
size: once; J: TRBJ1-2; D: .; V: TRBV30; CDR3: CAWRRGHNYGYTF; DNA: TGTGCCTGGAGGAGAGGGCATAACTATGGCTACACCTTC
size: .; J: TRBJ2-3; D: TRBD2; V: TRBV29-1; CDR3: CSVASIIERGVTDTQYF; DNA: TGCAGCGTCGCCTCGATTATCGAGCGGGGGGTCACAGATACGCAGTATTTT
size: .; J: TRBJ1-4; D: TRBD1; V: TRBV11-2; CDR3: CASSLDRLEKLFF; DNA: TGTGCCAGCAGCTTGGACAGGCTTGAAAAACTGTTTTTT
size: .; J: TRBJ2-6; D: TRBD1; V: TRBV27; CDR3: CASSFRGPLHSGANVLTF; DNA: TGTGCCAGCAGTTTCAGGGGGCCGCTCCACTCTGGGGCCAACGTCCTGACTTTC
size: .; J: TRBJ1-6; D: .; V: TRBV10-2; CDR3: CASSSGLPNSPLHF; DNA: TGCGCCAGCAGTAGCGGGTTGCCTAATTCACCCCTCCACTTT
size: .; J: TRBJ2-7; D: TRBD2; V: TRBV5-6; CDR3: CASSSGTSGGLLVYEQYF; DNA: TGTGCCAGCAGCTCAGGGACTAGCGGGGGCCTACTGGTATACGAGCAGTACTTC
size: few; J: TRBJ2-5; D: .; V: TRBV29-1; CDR3: CSVEAGRETQYF; DNA: TGCAGCGTTGAGGCAGGGCGGGAGACCCAGTACTTC
size: .; J: TRBJ2-5; D: TRBD2; V: TRBV4-2; CDR3: CASSRGQVGLAEETQYF; DNA: TGTGCCAGCAGCCGAGGCCAGGTCGGACTAGCAGAAGAGACCCAGTACTTC
size: .; J: TRBJ1-3; D: .; V: TRBV25-1; CDR3: CASSSLQDTGNTIYF; DNA: TGTGCCAGCAGTAGTCTCCAGGACACTGGAAACACCATATATTTT
size: .; J: TRBJ2-3; D: .; V: TRBV21-1; CDR3: CASSRGQAPSTDTQYF; DNA: TGTGCCAGCAGCAGGGGACAGGCTCCTAGCACAGATACGCAGTATTTT
size: .; J: TRBJ1-5; D: .; V: TRBV5-4; CDR3: CASSSTPGGNQPQHF; DNA: TGTGCCAGCAGCTCAACTCCAGGCGGCAATCAGCCCCAGCATTTT
size: .; J: TRBJ1-4; D: TRBD1; V: TRBV5-1; CDR3: CASSDWTGGEGEKLFF; DNA: TGCGCCAGCAGCGACTGGACAGGGGGCGAAGGTGAAAAACTGTTTTTT
size: few; J: TRBJ1-5; D: .; V: TRBV28; CDR3: CASSLLLPDRSDSNQPQHF; DNA: TGTGCCAGCAGTTTATTGCTGCCCGACAGGTCGGACAGCAATCAGCCCCAGCATTTT
size: .; J: TRBJ2-7; D: .; V: TRBV2; CDR3: CASSEGWRDAYEQYF; DNA: TGTGCCAGCAGTGAAGGATGGAGGGACGCCTACGAGCAGTACTTC
size: .; J: TRBJ2-1; D: TRBD2; V: TRBV25-1; CDR3: CASSELGAGVKNEQFF; DNA: TGTGCCAGCAGTGAATTAGGAGCGGGGGTCAAGAATGAGCAGTTCTTC
size: few; J: TRBJ1-4; D: TRBD1; V: TRBV5-1; CDR3: CASSLEPEGQSEKLFF; DNA: TGCGCCAGCAGCTTAGAACCGGAGGGACAGAGTGAAAAACTGTTTTTT
size: .; J: TRBJ2-7; D: .; V: TRBV27; CDR3: CASSLHGLEDEQYF; DNA: TGTGCCAGCAGTTTACACGGACTGGAGGACGAGCAGTACTTC
size: .; J: TRBJ2-3; D: .; V: TRBV5-4; CDR3: CASSLGLRTDTQYF; DNA: TGTGCCAGCAGCTTGGGACTCCGCACAGATACGCAGTATTTT
size: .; J: TRBJ1-5; D: .; V: TRBV6-1; CDR3: CASSESGQQPQHF; DNA: TGTGCCAGCAGTGAATCAGGACAACAGCCCCAGCATTTT